The T cell receptor (beta chain) under discussion was sequenced for a study of OX40 agonist ivuxolimab in advanced cancers. Turning to the study itself: Those enrolled were 80% to 85% male, with a mean age of around 58 years and ages from roughly 20 to 90.

Worth noting for this clone: A much larger clone is a single base away; this may be a read error. Other DNA sequences within the sample encode an identical CDR3.

Generated by immunoSEQ multiplex PCR, the TCRdb table keeps only in-frame clones and is missing some. Here the sample spans about 20,000 clones, roughly three quarters being singletons. The starting material was CD4+ or CD8+ T cells sorted from blood, obtained in a trial of the OX40 agonist ivuxolimab. The receptor was derived from an adult with an advanced solid tumor such as melanoma, head and neck, liver or kidney cancer.

The CDR3 loop is CRVEGGGGAGGSYNEQFF. The CDR3 DNA follows: TGCCGCGTGGAAGGGGGGGGAGGGGCAGGAGGTTCCTACAATGAGCAGTTCTTC. The chain recombines TRBV29-1 with TRBJ2-1; D may be TRBD2 (7 bases). The CDR3 consists of 18 residues. Germline V gene sequence: CDR1 SQVTM, CDR2 ANQGSEA.